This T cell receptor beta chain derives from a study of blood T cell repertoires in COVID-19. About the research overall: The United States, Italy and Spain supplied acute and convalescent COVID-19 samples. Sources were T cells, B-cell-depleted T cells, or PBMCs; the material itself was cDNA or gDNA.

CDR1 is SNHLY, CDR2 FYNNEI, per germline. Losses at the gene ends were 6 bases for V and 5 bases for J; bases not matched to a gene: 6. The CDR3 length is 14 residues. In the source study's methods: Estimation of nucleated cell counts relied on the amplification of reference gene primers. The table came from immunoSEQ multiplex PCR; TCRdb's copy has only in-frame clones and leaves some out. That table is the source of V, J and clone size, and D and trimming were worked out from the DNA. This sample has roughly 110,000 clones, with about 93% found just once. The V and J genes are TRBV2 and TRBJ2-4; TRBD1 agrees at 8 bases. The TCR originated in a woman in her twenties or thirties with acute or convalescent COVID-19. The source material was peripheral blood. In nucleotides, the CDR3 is TGTGCCAGCAGACAGGGGGGACATGAAAACATTCAGTACTTC. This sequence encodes CASRQGGHENIQYF.